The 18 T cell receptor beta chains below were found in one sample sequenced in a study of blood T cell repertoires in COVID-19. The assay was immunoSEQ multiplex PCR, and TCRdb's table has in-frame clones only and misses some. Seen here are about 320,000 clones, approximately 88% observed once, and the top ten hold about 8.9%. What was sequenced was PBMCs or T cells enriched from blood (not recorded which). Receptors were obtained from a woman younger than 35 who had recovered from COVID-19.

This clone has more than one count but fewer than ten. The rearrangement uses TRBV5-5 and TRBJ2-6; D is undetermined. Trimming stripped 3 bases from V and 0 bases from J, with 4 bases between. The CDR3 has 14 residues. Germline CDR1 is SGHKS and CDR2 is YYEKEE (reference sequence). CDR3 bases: TGTGCCAGCAGCTCGCGCTCTGGGGCCAACGTCCTGACTTTC. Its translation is CASSSRSGANVLTF.

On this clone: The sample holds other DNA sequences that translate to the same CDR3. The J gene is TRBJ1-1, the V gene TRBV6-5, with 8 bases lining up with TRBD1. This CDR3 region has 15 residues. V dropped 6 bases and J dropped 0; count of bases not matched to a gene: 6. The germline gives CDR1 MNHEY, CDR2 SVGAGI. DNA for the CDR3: TGTGCCAGCAGCCCAGGACAGGGCATGAACACTGAAGCTTTCTTT. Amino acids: CASSPGQGMNTEAFF.

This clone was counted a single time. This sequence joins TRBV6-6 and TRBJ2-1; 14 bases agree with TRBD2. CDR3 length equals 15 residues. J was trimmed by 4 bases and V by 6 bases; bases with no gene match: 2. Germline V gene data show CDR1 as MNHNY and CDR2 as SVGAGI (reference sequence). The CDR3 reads CASRGLAGEYNEQFF. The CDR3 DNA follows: TGTGCCAGCAGGGGACTAGCGGGGGAGTACAATGAGCAGTTCTTC.

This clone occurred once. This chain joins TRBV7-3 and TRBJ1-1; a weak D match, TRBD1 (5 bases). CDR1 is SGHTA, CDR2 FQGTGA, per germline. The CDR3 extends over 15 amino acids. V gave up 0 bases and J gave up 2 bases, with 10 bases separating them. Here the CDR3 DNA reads TGTGCCAGCAGCTTAACGGGGGACTCTAACACTGAAGCTTTCTTT. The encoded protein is CASSLTGDSNTEAFF. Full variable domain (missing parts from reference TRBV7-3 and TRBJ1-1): GAGVSQTPSNKVTEKGKYVELRCDPISGHTALYWYRQSLGQGPEFLIYFQGTGAADDSGLPNDRFFAVRPEGSVSTLKIQRTERGDSAVYLCASSLTGDSNTEAFFGQGTRLTVV.

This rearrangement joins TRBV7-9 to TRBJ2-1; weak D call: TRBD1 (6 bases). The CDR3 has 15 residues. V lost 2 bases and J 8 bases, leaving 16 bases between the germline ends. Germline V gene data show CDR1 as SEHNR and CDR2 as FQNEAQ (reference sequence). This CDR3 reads CASSLLLQGRDEQFF. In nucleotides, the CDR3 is TGTGCCAGCAGCTTATTGCTTCAGGGGCGGGATGAGCAGTTCTTC.

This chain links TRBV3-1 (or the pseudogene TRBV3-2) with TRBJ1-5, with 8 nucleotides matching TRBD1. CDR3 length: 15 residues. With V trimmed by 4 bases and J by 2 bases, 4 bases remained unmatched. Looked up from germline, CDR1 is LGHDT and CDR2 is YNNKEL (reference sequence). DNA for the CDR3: TGTGCCAGCAGCCGCGGGACAGGAGGCAATCAGCCCCAGCATTTT. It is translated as CASSRGTGGNQPQHF.

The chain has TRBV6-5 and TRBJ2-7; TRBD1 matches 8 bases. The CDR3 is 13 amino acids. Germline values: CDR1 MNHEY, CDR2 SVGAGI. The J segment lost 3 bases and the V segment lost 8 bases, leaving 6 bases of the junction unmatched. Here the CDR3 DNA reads TGTGCCAGCGCCCGGGACAGGCTCTACGAGCAGTACTTC. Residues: CASARDRLYEQYF.

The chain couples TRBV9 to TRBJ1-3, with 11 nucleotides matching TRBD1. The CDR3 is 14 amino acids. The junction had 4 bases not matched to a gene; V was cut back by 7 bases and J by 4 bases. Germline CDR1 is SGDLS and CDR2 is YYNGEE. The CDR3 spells CASGQGASGNTIYF. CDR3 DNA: TGTGCCAGCGGACAGGGGGCCTCCGGAAACACCATATATTTT.

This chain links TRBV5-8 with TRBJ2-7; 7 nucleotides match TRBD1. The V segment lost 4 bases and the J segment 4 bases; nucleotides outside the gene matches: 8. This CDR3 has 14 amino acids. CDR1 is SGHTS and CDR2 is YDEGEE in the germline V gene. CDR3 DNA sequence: TGTGCCAGCAGCCCCAGGGTGGGACAGTACGAGCAGTACTTC. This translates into CASSPRVGQYEQYF.

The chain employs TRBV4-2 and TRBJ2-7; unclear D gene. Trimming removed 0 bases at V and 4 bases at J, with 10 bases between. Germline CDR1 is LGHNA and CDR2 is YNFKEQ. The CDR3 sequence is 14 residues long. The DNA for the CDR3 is TGTGCCAGCAGCCAAGATCCATCCCGGTACGAGCAGTACTTC. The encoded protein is CASSQDPSRYEQYF.

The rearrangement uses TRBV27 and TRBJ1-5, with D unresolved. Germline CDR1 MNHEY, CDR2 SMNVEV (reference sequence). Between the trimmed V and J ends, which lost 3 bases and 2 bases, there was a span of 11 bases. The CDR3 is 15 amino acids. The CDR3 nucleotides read TGTGCCAGCAGTTTCCACGGACTAGGCAATCAGCCCCAGCATTTT. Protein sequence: CASSFHGLGNQPQHF.

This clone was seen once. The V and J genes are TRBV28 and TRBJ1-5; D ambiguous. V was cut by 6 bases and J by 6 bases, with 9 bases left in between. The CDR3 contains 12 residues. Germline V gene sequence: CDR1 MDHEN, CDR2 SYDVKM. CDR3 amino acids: CASSLPRQPQHF. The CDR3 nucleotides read TGTGCCAGCAGCCTCCCCCGTCAGCCCCAGCATTTT.

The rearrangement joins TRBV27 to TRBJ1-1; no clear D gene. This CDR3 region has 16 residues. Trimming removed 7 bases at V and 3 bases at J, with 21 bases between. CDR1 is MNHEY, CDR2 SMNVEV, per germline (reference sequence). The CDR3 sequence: CASTPVPPLIYTEAFF. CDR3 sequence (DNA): TGTGCCAGCACCCCTGTTCCCCCCCTAATCTACACTGAAGCTTTCTTT.

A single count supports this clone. CDR3 bases: TGTGCCAGCAGCCGCGGGGGGGACGACTATGGCTACACCTTC. Translated, it gives CASSRGGDDYGYTF. The rearrangement uses TRBV7-9 and TRBJ1-2; possible D gene TRBD1, 5 bases. Per germline, CDR1 SEHNR and CDR2 FQNEAQ (reference sequence). V lost 5 bases to trimming and J lost 3 bases, with 13 bases between them. The CDR3 is 14 residues long.

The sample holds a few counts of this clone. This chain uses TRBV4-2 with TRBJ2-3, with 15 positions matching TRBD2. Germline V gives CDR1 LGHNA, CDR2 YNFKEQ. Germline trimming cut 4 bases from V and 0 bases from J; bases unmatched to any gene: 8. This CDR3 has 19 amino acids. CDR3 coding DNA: TGTGCCAGCAGCCTCTTGGGACTAGCGGGAGGAACTAGCACAGATACGCAGTATTTT. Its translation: CASSLLGLAGGTSTDTQYF.

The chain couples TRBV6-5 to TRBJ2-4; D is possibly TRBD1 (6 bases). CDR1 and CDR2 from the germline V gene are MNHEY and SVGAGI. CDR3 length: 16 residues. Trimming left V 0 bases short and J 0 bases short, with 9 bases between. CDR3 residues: CASSYSAGEAKNIQYF. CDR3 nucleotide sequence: TGTGCCAGCAGTTACTCGGCAGGGGAAGCCAAAAACATTCAGTACTTC.

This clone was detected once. CDR3 bases: TGTGCCAGCAGCTTGGACTTTGAGGGGAGGAGAAACACCATATATTTT. Protein: CASSLDFEGRRNTIYF. The V gene is TRBV5-4, the J gene TRBJ1-3, with D possibly TRBD1 on 5 matching bases. There are 16 residues in the CDR3. Trimming pared 0 bases from V and 5 bases from J, leaving 15 bases between. The germline V gene encodes CDR1 SGHNT and CDR2 YYREEE (reference sequence).

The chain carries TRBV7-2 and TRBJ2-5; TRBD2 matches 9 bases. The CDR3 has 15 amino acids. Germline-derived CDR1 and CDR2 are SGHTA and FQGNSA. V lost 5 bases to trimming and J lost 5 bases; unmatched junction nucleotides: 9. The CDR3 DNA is TGTGCCAGCAGCCCCAGGAGGACTAGCGCCGAGACCCAGTACTTC. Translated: CASSPRRTSAETQYF.